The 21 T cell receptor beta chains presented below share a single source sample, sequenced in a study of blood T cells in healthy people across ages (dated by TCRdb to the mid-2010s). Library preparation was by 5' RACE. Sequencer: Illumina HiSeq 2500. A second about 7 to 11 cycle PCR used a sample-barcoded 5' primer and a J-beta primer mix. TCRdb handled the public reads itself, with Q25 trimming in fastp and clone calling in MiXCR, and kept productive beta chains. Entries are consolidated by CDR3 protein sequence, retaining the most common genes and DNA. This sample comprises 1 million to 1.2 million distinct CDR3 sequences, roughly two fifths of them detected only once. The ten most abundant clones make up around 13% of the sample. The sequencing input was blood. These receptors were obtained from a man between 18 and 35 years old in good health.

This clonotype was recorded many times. The CDR3 DNA reads as TGTGCCAGCAGCGTAGATGGGGGCTCCATGAACATTCAGTACTTC. Protein product: CASSVDGGSMNIQYF. This chain connects TRBV9 to TRBJ2-4; weak D call: TRBD1 (6 bases). V gave up 0 bases and J gave up 7 bases, with 14 bases separating them. Germline values: CDR1 SGDLS, CDR2 YYNGEE. CDR3 length: 15 amino acids.

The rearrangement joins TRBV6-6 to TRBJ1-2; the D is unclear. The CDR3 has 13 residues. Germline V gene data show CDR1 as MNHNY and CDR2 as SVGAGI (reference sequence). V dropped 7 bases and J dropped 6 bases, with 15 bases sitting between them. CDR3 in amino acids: CASITRPGDGYTF. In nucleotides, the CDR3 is TGTGCCAGCATTACGCGCCCGGGTGATGGCTACACCTTC.

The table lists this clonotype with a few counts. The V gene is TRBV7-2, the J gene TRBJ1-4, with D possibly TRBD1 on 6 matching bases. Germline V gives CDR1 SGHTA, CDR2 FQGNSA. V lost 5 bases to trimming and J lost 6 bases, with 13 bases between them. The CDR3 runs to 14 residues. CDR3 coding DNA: TGTGCCAGCAGCCCGATGGCAGGGGATGAAAAACTGTTTTTT. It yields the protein CASSPMAGDEKLFF.

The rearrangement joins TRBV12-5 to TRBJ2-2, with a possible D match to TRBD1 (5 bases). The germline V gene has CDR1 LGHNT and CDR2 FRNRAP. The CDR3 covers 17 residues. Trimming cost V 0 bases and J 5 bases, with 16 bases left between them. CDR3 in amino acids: CASGLVPGHKGTGELFF. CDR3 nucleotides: TGTGCTAGTGGTTTGGTACCAGGACATAAAGGGACCGGGGAGCTGTTTTTT. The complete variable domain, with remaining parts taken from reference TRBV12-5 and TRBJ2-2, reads DARVTQTPRHKVTEMGQEVTMRCQPILGHNTVFWYRQTMMQGLELLAYFRNRAPLDDSGMPKDRFSAEMPDATLATLKIQPSEPRDSAVYFCASGLVPGHKGTGELFFGEGSRLTVL.

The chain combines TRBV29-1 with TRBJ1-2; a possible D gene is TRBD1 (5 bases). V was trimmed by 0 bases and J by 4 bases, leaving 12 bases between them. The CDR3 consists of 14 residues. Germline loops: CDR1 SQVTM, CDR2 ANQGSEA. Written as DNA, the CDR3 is TGCAGCGTTGAAGACTCACCAGGGAGCTATGGCTACACCTTC. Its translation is CSVEDSPGSYGYTF.

This chain's CDR3 is CASSKGSVEDNEQYF. In nucleotides, the CDR3 is TGTGCCAGCAGCAAAGGGTCAGTAGAAGACAATGAGCAGTACTTC. This chain joins TRBV21-1 and TRBJ2-7. TRBV21-1 is flagged as a pseudogene. CDR3 length equals 15 residues.

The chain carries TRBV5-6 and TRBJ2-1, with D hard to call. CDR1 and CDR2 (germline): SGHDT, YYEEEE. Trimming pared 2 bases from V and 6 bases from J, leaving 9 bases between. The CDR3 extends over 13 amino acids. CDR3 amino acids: CASSFSPGNEQFF. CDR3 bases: TGTGCCAGCAGCTTTTCTCCGGGCAATGAGCAGTTCTTC.

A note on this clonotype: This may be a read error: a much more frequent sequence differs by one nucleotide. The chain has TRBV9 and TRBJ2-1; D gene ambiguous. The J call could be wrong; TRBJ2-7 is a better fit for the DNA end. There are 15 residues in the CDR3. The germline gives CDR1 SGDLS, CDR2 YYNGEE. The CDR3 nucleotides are TGTGCCAGCAGCGTAGACGGCAGCTCCTACAATGAGCAGTACTTC. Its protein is CASSVDGSSYNEQYF.

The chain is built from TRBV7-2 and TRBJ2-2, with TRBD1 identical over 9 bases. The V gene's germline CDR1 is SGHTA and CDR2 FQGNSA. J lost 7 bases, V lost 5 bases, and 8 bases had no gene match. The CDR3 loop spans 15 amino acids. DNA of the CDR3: TGTGCCAGCAGCGCCCGGGACAGGGCCATCGGGGAGCTGTTTTTT. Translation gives CASSARDRAIGELFF.

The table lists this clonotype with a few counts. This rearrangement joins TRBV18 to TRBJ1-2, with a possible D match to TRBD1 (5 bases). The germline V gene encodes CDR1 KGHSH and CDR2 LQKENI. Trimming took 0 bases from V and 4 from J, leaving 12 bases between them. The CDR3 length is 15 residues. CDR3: CASSPPVQGSYGYTF. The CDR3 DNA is TGTGCCAGCTCACCACCTGTTCAGGGTAGCTATGGCTACACCTTC.

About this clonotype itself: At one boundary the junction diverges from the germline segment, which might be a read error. CDR3 nucleotide sequence: TGTGCTAGCAGCACGGGACTAGCGGGGGGGACTCGCAATGAGCAGTACTTC. This sequence encodes CASSTGLAGGTRNEQYF. The chain recombines TRBV9 with TRBJ2-5; TRBD2 agrees at 16 bases. The V gene's germline CDR1 is SGDLS and CDR2 YYNGEE. The CDR3 covers 17 residues.

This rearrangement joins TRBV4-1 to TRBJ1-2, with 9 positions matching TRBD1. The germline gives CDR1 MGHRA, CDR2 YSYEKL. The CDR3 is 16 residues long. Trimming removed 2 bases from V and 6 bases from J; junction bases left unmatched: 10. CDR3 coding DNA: TGCGCCAGCAGCCAACGGGGACAGGGACAGGGTAATGGCTACACCTTC. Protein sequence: CASSQRGQGQGNGYTF.

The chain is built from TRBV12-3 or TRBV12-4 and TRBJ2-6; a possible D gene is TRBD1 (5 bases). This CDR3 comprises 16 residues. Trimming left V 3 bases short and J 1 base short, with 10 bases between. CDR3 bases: TGTGCCAGCAGTTTGGGCCCAGGGTCTGGGGCCAACGTCCTGACTTTC. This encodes CASSLGPGSGANVLTF.

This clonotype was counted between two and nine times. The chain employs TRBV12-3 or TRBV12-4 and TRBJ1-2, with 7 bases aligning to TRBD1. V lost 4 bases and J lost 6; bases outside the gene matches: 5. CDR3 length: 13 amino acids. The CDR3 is CASSSETGNGYTF. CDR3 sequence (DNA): TGTGCCAGCAGTTCCGAGACAGGGAATGGCTACACCTTC.

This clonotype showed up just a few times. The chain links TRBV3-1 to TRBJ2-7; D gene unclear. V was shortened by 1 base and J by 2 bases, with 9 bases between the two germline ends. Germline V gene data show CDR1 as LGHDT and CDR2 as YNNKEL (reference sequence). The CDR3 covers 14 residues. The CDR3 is CASSQGLITYEQYF. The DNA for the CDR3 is TGTGCCAGCAGCCAAGGACTGATAACCTACGAGCAGTACTTC.

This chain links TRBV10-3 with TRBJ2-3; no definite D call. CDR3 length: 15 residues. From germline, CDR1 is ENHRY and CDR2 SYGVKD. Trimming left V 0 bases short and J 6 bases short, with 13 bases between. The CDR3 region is CAISESGTKGDTQYF. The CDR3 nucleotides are TGTGCCATCAGTGAGTCGGGCACAAAAGGGGATACGCAGTATTTT.

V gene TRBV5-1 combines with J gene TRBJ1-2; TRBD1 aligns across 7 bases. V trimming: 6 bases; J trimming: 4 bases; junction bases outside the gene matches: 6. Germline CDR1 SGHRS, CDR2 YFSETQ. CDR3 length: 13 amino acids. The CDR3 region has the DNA TGCGCCAGCAAAGTACAGGGGTTCTATGGCTACACCTTC. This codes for CASKVQGFYGYTF.

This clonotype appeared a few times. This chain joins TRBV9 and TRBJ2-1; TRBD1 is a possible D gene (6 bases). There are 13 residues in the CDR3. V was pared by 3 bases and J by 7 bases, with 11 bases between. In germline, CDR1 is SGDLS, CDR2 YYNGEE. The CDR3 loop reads CASSESGANEQFF. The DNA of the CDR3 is TGTGCCAGCAGCGAGTCAGGGGCGAATGAGCAGTTCTTC.

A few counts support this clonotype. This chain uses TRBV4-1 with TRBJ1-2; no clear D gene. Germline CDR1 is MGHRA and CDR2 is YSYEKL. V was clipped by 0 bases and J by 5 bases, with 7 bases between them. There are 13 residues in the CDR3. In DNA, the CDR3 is TGCGCCAGCAGCCAAGAATGGTTATATGGCTACACCTTC. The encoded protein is CASSQEWLYGYTF.

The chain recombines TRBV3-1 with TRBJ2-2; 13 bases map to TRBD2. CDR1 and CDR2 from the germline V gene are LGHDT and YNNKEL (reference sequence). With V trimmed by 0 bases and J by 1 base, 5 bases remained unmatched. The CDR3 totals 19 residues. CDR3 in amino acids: CASSQERLAGGQNTGELFF. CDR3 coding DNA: TGTGCCAGCAGCCAAGAGCGACTAGCGGGGGGACAGAACACCGGGGAGCTGTTTTTT.

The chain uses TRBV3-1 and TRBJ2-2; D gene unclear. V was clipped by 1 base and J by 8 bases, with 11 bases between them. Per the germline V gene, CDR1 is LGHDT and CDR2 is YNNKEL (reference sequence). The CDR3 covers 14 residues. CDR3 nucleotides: TGTGCCAGCAGCCAAGCCCGATTCGGGGGGGAGCTGTTTTTT. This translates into CASSQARFGGELFF.